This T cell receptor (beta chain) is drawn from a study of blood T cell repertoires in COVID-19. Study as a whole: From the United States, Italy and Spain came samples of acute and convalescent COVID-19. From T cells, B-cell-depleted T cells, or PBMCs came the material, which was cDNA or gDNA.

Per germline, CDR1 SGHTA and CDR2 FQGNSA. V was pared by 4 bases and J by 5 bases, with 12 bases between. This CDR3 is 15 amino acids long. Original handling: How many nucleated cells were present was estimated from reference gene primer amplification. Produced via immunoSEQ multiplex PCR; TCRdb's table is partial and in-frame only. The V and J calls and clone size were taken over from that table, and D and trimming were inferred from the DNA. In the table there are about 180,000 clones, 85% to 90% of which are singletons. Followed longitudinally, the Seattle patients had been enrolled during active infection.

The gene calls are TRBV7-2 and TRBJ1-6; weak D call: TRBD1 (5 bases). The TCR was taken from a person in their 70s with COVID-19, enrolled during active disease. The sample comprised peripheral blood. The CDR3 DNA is TGTGCCAGCAGCTCCCGGGGGGGGGATAATTCACCCCTCCACTTT. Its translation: CASSSRGGDNSPLHF.